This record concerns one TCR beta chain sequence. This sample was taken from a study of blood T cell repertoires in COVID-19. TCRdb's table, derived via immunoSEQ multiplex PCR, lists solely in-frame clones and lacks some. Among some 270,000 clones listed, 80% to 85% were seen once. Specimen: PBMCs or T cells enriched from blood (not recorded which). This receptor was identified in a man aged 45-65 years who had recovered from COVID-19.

The CDR3 loop reads CASTDSLNQPQHF. The CDR3 nucleotides are TGCGCCAGCACGGACAGTCTCAATCAGCCCCAGCATTTT. The chain joins TRBV10-2 to TRBJ1-5; tentative D call: TRBD1 (6 bases). Looked up from germline, CDR1 is WSHSY and CDR2 is SAAADI. Trimming left V 7 bases short and J 3 bases short, with 10 bases between. The CDR3 is 13 amino acids.